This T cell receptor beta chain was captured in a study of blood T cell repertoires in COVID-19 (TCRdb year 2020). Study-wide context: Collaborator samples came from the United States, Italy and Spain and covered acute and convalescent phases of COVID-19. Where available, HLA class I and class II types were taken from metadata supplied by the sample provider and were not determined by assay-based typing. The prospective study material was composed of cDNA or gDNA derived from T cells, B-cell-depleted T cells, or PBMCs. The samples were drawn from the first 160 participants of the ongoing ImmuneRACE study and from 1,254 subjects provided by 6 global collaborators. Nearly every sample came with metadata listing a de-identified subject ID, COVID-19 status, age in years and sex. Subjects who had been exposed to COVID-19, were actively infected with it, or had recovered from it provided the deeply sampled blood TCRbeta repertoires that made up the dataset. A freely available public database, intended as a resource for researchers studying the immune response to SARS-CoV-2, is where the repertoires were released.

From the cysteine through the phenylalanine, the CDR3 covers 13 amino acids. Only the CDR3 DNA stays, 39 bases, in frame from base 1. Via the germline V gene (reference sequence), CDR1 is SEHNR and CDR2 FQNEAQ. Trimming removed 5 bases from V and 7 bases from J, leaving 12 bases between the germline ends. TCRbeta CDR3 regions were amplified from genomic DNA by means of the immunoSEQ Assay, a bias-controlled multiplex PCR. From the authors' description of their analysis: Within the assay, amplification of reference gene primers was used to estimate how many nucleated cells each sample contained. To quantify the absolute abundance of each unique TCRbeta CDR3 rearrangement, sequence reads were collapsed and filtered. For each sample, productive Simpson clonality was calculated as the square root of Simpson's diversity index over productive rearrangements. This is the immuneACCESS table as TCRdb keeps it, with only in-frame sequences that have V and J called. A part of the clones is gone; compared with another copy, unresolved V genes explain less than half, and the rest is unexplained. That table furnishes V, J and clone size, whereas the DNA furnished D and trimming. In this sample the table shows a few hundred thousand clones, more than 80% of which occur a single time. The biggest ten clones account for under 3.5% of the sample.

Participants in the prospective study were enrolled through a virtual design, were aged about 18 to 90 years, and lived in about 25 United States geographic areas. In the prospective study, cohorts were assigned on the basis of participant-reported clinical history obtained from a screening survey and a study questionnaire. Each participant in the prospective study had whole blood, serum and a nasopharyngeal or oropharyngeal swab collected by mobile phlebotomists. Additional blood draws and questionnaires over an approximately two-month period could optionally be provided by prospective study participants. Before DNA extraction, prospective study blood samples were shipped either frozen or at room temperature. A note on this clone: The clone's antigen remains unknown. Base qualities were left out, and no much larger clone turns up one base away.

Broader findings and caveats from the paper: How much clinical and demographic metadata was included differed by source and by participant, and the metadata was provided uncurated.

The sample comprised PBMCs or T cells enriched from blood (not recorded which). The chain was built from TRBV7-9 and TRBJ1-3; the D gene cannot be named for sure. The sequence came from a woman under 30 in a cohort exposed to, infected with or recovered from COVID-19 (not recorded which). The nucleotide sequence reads TGTGCCAGCAGCCCCATACGAGGGAACACCATATATTTT. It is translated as CASSPIRGNTIYF.